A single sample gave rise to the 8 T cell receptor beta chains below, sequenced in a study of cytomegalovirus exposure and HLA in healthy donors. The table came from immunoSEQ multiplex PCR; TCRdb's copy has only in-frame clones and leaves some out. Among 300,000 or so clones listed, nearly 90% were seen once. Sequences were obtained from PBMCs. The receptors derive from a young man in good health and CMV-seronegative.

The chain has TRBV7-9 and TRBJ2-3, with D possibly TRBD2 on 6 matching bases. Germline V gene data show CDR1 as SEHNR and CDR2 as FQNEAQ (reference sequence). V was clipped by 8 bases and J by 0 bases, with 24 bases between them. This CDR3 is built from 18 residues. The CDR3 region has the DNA TGTGCCAGCTCCGAAGTCCGGGGGAAGTCCCTTAGCACAGATACGCAGTATTTT. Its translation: CASSEVRGKSLSTDTQYF.

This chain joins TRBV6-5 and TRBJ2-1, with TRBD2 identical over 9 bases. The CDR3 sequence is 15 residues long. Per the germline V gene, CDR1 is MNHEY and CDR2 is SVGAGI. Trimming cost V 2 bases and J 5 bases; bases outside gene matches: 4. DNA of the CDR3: TGTGCCAGCAGTTACACGGGACTAGCCGACAATGAGCAGTTCTTC. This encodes CASSYTGLADNEQFF.

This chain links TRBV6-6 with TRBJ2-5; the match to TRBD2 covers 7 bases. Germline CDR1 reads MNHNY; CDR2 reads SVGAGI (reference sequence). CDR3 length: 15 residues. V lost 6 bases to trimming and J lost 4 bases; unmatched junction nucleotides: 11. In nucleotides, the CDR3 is TGTGCCAGCAGACCCTTCCGGGGGGAGGGAGAGACCCAGTACTTC. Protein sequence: CASRPFRGEGETQYF.

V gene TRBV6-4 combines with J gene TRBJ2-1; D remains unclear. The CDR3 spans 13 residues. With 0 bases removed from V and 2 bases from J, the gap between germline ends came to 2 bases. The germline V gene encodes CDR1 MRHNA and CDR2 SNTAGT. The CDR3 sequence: CASSDSTYNEQFF. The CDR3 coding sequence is TGTGCCAGCAGTGACTCTACCTACAATGAGCAGTTCTTC.

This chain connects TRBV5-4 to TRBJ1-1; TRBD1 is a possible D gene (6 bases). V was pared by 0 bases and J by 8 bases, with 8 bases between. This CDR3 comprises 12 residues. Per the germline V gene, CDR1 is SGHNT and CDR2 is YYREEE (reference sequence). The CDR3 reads CASSLDRVEAFF. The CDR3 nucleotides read TGTGCCAGCAGCTTGGACAGGGTAGAAGCTTTCTTT. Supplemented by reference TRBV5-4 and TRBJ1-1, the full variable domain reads ETGVTQSPTHLIKTRGQQVTLRCSSQSGHNTVSWYQQALGQGPQFIFQYYREEENGRGNFPPRFSGLQFPNYSSELNVNALELDDSALYLCASSLDRVEAFFGQGTRLTVV.

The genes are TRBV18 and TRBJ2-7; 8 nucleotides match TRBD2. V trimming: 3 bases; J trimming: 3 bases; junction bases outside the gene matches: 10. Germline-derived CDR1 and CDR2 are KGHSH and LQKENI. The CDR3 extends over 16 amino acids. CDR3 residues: CASSPSAGGGNYEQYF. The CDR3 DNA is TGTGCCAGCTCACCCAGCGCTGGCGGGGGGAACTACGAGCAGTACTTC.

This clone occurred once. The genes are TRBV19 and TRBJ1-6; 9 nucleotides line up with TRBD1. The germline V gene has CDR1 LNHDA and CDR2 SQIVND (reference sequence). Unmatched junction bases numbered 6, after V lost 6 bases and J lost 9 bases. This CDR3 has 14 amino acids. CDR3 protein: CASRRTGESSPLHF. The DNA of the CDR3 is TGTGCCAGTAGGCGGACAGGGGAAAGTTCACCCCTCCACTTT. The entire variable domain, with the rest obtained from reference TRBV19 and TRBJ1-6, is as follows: DGGITQSPKYLFRKEGQNVTLSCEQNLNHDAMYWYRQDPGQGLRLIYYSQIVNDFQKGDIAEGYSVSREKKESFPLTVTSAQKNPTAFYLCASRRTGESSPLHFGNGTRLTVT.

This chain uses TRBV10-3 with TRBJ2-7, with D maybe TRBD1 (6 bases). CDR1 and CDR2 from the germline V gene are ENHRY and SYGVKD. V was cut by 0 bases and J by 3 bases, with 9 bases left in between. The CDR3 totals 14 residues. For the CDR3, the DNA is TGTGCCATCAGTGAGTCAGGGACAAACTACGAGCAGTACTTC. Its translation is CAISESGTNYEQYF.